The T cell receptor beta chain under discussion was sequenced for a study of blood T cell repertoires in COVID-19. Study background: The origin of the acute and convalescent COVID-19 samples was the United States, Italy and Spain. T cells, B-cell-depleted T cells, or PBMCs supplied cDNA or gDNA.

The study recruited people aged about 18 to 95 years across about 25 US areas. Clinical histories supplied by participants themselves formed the basis of cohort assignment. This CDR3 has 15 residues. Trimming shortened V by 0 bases and J by 2 bases, and 11 bases separated the two germline ends. Germline V gene data show CDR1 as SGHDT and CDR2 as YYEEEE. The data were produced by immunoSEQ multiplex PCR, yet TCRdb's version contains in-frame clones alone and is incomplete. The table lists approximately 290,000 clones, around 87% of them singletons. The chain combines TRBV5-6 with TRBJ1-1; D gene ambiguous. This receptor was taken from a woman under 30 with acute COVID-19. Material: PBMCs or T cells enriched from blood (not recorded which). DNA of the CDR3: TGTGCCAGCAGCTTGGTAGCCAGAGGAAACACTGAAGCTTTCTTT. This encodes CASSLVARGNTEAFF.